This T cell receptor (beta chain) emerged from a study of cytomegalovirus exposure and HLA in healthy donors. Whole-study results and caveats: The study put roughly 160 TCR beta chains on its list as cytomegalovirus-associated. A later analysis found that most CMV-associated TCR beta chains appeared HLA-restricted. Highest at DRB1 and lowest at HLA-C, TCR association rates differed among HLA loci in a later analysis. In most subjects, TCR beta sequences reportedly gave accurate predictions of HLA-A and HLA-B alleles.

PCR was performed using 60 Vbeta and 13 Jbeta primers. Here immunoSEQ multiplex PCR was the method, and the copy in TCRdb shows in-frame clones only, minus some. The table shows more than 85,000 clones, with around four fifths occurring only once. This clone showed up just once. The antigen is undetermined. The germline V gene has CDR1 MGHRA and CDR2 YSYEKL. There are 16 residues in the CDR3. The germline V and J ends were trimmed by 4 bases and 0 bases, with 15 bases remaining between them. The V and J genes are TRBV4-1 and TRBJ1-1, with a possible D match to TRBD1 (6 bases). Sequencing used PBMCs. The clonotype was recovered from a woman in her 40s in good health and CMV-seropositive. The CDR3 region is CASSPRQAVMNTEAFF. The CDR3 DNA is TGCGCCAGCAGCCCCCGACAGGCCGTCATGAACACTGAAGCTTTCTTT.